This T cell receptor (beta chain) stems from a study of cytomegalovirus exposure and HLA in healthy donors. Study-level results: According to the study, 150 to 200 TCR beta chains were cytomegalovirus-associated. In a later analysis, common viral pathogens appeared linked to several of the most significant clusters. Analyzed later, association rates of TCRs varied across HLA loci, with DRB1 most and HLA-C fewest.

Points on this clone: The antigen is undetermined.

The CDR3 covers 15 residues. Trimming cost V 1 base and J 0 bases, with 9 bases left between them. CDR1 is SGHDN, CDR2 FVKESK, per germline. The PCR used 60 Vbeta and 13 Jbeta primers. Libraries were prepared by immunoSEQ multiplex PCR; TCRdb keeps only in-frame clonotypes and omits some of them. In the table there are 250,000 to 350,000 clones, around 66% of which are singletons. The sequencing sample was made of PBMCs. The chain recombines TRBV14 with TRBJ1-2; D unclear. This receptor was identified in a female donor in good health and CMV-seronegative. The CDR3 coding sequence is TGTGCCAGCAGCCAAGTAACACCAACTAACTATGGCTACACCTTC. It translates to CASSQVTPTNYGYTF.